The sequence of this T cell receptor beta chain was determined in a study of cytomegalovirus exposure and HLA in healthy donors. About the study: An early release of data contained about 85 million unique TCRs, which came from HLA-typed donors.

Vbeta (60) and Jbeta (13) primers were used in the PCR. Method: immunoSEQ multiplex PCR; TCRdb's copy keeps in-frame clones and lacks some. The sample has over 100,000 clones, about 9.5% seen once; the top ten hold 5.5% to 7.5%. A few counts support this clone. Its antigen remains unidentified. The CDR3 totals 20 residues. Looked up from germline, CDR1 is SGHDN and CDR2 is FVKESK. V gave up 1 base and J gave up 0 bases; unmatched junction bases: 17. Study results and caveats: Available immune exposure information was restricted to CMV serostatus only. A later analysis reportedly found fewer N-insertions in an Asian-associated ancestry cluster than the approximately 700-donor mean.

Sequenced: PBMCs. The receptor was derived from a man aged 35 to 55 in good health and CMV-seropositive. V usage is TRBV14 and J usage is TRBJ2-7; 8 positions match TRBD2. CDR3 protein: CASSQAPAGGLVAVSYEQYF. As DNA, the CDR3 is TGTGCCAGCAGCCAAGCGCCCGCGGGGGGACTAGTGGCGGTCTCCTACGAGCAGTACTTC.